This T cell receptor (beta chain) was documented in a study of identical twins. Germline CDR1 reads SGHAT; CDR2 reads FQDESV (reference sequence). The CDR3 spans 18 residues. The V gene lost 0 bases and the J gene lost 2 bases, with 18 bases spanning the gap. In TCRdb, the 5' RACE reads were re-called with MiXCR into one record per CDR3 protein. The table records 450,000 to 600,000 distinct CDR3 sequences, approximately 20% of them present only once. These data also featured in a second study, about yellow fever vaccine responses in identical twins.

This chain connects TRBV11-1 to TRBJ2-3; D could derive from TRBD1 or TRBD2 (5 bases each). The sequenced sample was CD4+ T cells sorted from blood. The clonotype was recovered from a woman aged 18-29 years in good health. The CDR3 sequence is CASSLALGAETITDTQYF. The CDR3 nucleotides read TGTGCCAGCAGCTTAGCGCTCGGGGCGGAAACCATCACAGATACGCAGTATTTT.